Listed here are 26 T cell receptor beta chains from one sample, sequenced in a study of blood T cell repertoires in COVID-19. Here immunoSEQ multiplex PCR was the method, and the copy in TCRdb shows in-frame clones only, minus some. Of approximately 43,000 clones listed, 81% were seen once; the top ten hold 30% to 45%. The sequencing sample was made of peripheral blood. The receptors here all came from a man in his forties with active or convalescent COVID-19.

The chain links TRBV5-1 to TRBJ2-7; 10 positions agree with TRBD1. V lost 4 bases, J lost 6 bases, and 10 bases stayed unmatched. The CDR3 is 15 amino acids. Germline values: CDR1 SGHRS, CDR2 YFSETQ. Here the CDR3 DNA reads TGCGCCAGCAGCCAGTCAGGGACAGGGGTTGGCGAGCAGTACTTC. It translates to CASSQSGTGVGEQYF.

This chain joins TRBV30 and TRBJ1-1, with D possibly being TRBD1 (6 bases). The CDR3 runs to 14 residues. The germline V gene has CDR1 GTSNPN and CDR2 SVGIG (reference sequence). Trimming cost V 0 bases and J 7 bases, with 15 bases left between them. CDR3 amino acids: CAWSVGGATLEAFF. As DNA, the CDR3 is TGTGCCTGGAGTGTAGGGGGGGCAACCCTTGAAGCTTTCTTT. The full variable domain, in which reference TRBV30 and TRBJ1-1 provide the parts outside the CDR3, is SQTIHQWPATLVQPVGSPLSLECTVEGTSNPNLYWYRQAAGRGLQLLFYSVGIGQISSEVPQNLSASRPQDRQFILSSKKLLLSDSGFYLCAWSVGGATLEAFFGQGTRLTVV.

The chain joins TRBV6-5 to TRBJ2-1, with TRBD2 as a possible D gene (6 bases). Germline V CDR1 and CDR2: MNHEY, SVGAGI. Deletions cut 8 bases from V and 8 bases from J, with 16 bases between. The CDR3 is 13 residues long. The CDR3 DNA reads as TGTGCCAGCGTGACCGGGAGAAGGGATGAGCAGTTCTTC. It yields the protein CASVTGRRDEQFF.

This rearrangement joins TRBV5-4 to TRBJ2-1; the match to TRBD1 covers 10 bases. CDR1 and CDR2 from the germline V gene are SGHNT and YYREEE (reference sequence). The CDR3 covers 15 residues. Trimming took 7 bases from V and 5 from J; bases not matched to a gene: 9. The CDR3 region is CASQPGTGDHNEQFF. Written as DNA, the CDR3 is TGTGCCAGCCAGCCGGGGACAGGGGACCACAATGAGCAGTTCTTC.

CDR3 coding DNA: TGTGCCAGTAGTAAGGGAGGCCCGGCGGACGAGCAGTACTTC. Translated, it gives CASSKGGPADEQYF. V gene TRBV19 combines with J gene TRBJ2-7, with TRBD2 as a possible D gene (6 bases). Trimming removed 4 bases at V and 5 bases at J, with 15 bases between. The CDR3 spans 14 residues. CDR1 is LNHDA and CDR2 is SQIVND in the germline V gene (reference sequence).

This clone turned up a few times. The chain has TRBV6-5 and TRBJ1-2; D remains unclear. V was pared by 2 bases and J by 4 bases, with 8 bases between. Looked up from germline, CDR1 is MNHEY and CDR2 is SVGAGI. This CDR3 is 13 amino acids long. This chain's CDR3 is CASSYDPGYGYTF. CDR3 nucleotide sequence: TGTGCCAGCAGTTACGACCCAGGCTATGGCTACACCTTC.

The V call is TRBV6-5, the J call TRBJ2-2; a weak D match, TRBD2 (5 bases). Germline loops: CDR1 MNHEY, CDR2 SVGAGI. V lost 0 bases, J lost 7 bases, and 15 bases lay in between. The CDR3 consists of 16 residues. For the CDR3, the DNA is TGTGCCAGCAGTTACTCGCCGAGAACGAGGGTCGGGGAGCTGTTTTTT. Protein sequence: CASSYSPRTRVGELFF.

Written as DNA, the CDR3 is TGTGCCAGCAGCCTCAATAGCGGGGTACTGCAGGAGACCCAGTACTTC. Amino acid sequence: CASSLNSGVLQETQYF. The J gene is TRBJ2-5, the V gene TRBV7-2, with 8 bases lining up with TRBD2. The V gene end was trimmed by 5 bases and the J gene end by 5 bases; junction bases not matched to a gene: 13. The V gene's germline CDR1 is SGHTA and CDR2 FQGNSA. This CDR3 has 16 residues. The whole variable domain, filled in from reference TRBV7-2 and TRBJ2-5, reads GAGVSQSPSNKVTEKGKDVELRCDPISGHTALYWYRQSLGQGLEFLIYFQGNSAPDKSGLPSDRFSAERTGGSVSTLTIQRTQQEDSAVYLCASSLNSGVLQETQYFGPGTRLLVL.

The sample holds many counts of this clone. The chain combines TRBV7-9 with TRBJ1-3; possible D gene TRBD1, 5 bases. CDR1 and CDR2 from the germline V gene are SEHNR and FQNEAQ (reference sequence). V lost 2 bases, J lost 1 base, and 9 bases lay in between. The CDR3 runs 15 residues. The CDR3 sequence is CASSLSRVSGNTIYF. Here the CDR3 DNA reads TGTGCCAGCAGCTTATCCAGGGTTTCTGGAAACACCATATATTTT. The whole variable domain, filled in from reference TRBV7-9 and TRBJ1-3, reads DTGVSQNPRHKITKRGQNVTFRCDPISEHNRLYWYRQTLGQGPEFLTYFQNEAQLEKSRLLSDRFSAERPKGSFSTLEIQRTEQGDSAMYLCASSLSRVSGNTIYFGEGSWLTVV.

The J gene is TRBJ1-2, the V gene TRBV28; D is uncertain. The CDR3 has 11 amino acids. With 10 bases removed from V and 8 bases from J, the gap between germline ends came to 14 bases. Germline CDR1 and CDR2: MDHEN and SYDVKM. The CDR3 loop is CATYESWGYTF. As DNA, the CDR3 is TGTGCCACCTACGAATCCTGGGGCTACACCTTC.

J is TRBJ2-3 and V is TRBV11-1; D is ambiguous. CDR3 size: 13 residues. In germline, CDR1 is SGHAT, CDR2 FQDESV (reference sequence). V was cut by 7 bases and J by 6 bases, with 14 bases left in between. In DNA form, the CDR3 reads TGTGCCAGCACGACAATCCGGATGGATACGCAGTATTTT. This sequence encodes CASTTIRMDTQYF.

This chain joins TRBV30 and TRBJ1-3; TRBD1 matches at 7 bases. The CDR3 extends over 14 amino acids. Germline CDR1 and CDR2: GTSNPN and SVGIG (reference sequence). The junction had 5 bases not matched to a gene; V was cut back by 3 bases and J by 3 bases. The CDR3, as DNA: TGTGCCTGGAGCAGGGGGGCAAGTGGAAACACCATATATTTT. Translation: CAWSRGASGNTIYF.

The V and J genes are TRBV5-1 and TRBJ1-4; 12 nucleotides agree with TRBD1. The ends lost 4 bases at V and 7 bases at J; junction bases unmatched: 8. Germline V gene data show CDR1 as SGHRS and CDR2 as YFSETQ. This CDR3 has 16 residues. The chain's CDR3 is CASSPGTGGLGEKLFF. CDR3 in DNA: TGCGCCAGCAGCCCTGGGACAGGGGGCTTAGGTGAAAAACTGTTTTTT.

The rearrangement joins TRBV9 to TRBJ1-1; D gene uncertain. Trimming removed 0 bases from V and 5 bases from J, with 8 bases in between. This CDR3 spans 13 amino acids. The germline V gene has CDR1 SGDLS and CDR2 YYNGEE. The CDR3 loop is CASSVDGGTEAFF. The DNA for the CDR3 is TGTGCCAGCAGCGTAGACGGCGGGACTGAAGCTTTCTTT.

V is TRBV7-2 and J is TRBJ1-5; D unresolved. V lost 8 bases, J lost 8 bases, and 19 bases lay in between. CDR3 length equals 14 residues. Germline V lookup: CDR1 SGHTA, CDR2 FQGNSA. The CDR3 protein is CASFSGVPGEPQHF. CDR3 DNA: TGTGCCAGCTTCTCCGGGGTCCCCGGGGAGCCCCAGCATTTT.

The gene calls are TRBV15 and TRBJ1-2; D call uncertain. CDR3 length equals 13 residues. Germline V lookup: CDR1 LNHNV, CDR2 YYDKDF (reference sequence). V was cut by 0 bases and J by 5 bases, with 7 bases left in between. The CDR3 DNA reads TGTGCCACCAGCAGAGATCCAGTTTATGGCTACACCTTC. Protein product: CATSRDPVYGYTF.

This chain joins TRBV18 and TRBJ1-2; D unresolved. CDR1 KGHSH and CDR2 LQKENI come from the germline V gene. This CDR3 comprises 13 residues. Trimming cost V 1 base and J 0 bases, with 3 bases left between them. The CDR3 loop is CASSPQPNYGYTF. The CDR3 DNA is TGTGCCAGCTCACCACAGCCTAACTATGGCTACACCTTC. The variable domain in full, completed from reference TRBV18 and TRBJ1-2, reads NAGVMQNPRHLVRRRGQEARLRCSPMKGHSHVYWYRQLPEEGLKFMVYLQKENIIDESGMPKERFSAEFPKEGPSILRIQQVVRGDSAAYFCASSPQPNYGYTFGSGTRLTVV.

The chain employs TRBV5-1 and TRBJ1-6; TRBD1 aligns across 12 bases. V lost 4 bases and J lost 9; bases outside the gene matches: 5. The V gene's germline CDR1 is SGHRS and CDR2 YFSETQ. The CDR3 extends over 15 amino acids. In DNA, the CDR3 is TGCGCCAGCAGCCCGGGACAGGGGGCCGTTTCACCCCTCCACTTT. This sequence encodes CASSPGQGAVSPLHF.

V usage is TRBV15 and J usage is TRBJ1-2; D gene ambiguous. The length of the CDR3 is 16 residues. V shed 0 bases and J shed 2 bases, with 13 bases lying between them. Germline V gene sequence: CDR1 LNHNV, CDR2 YYDKDF (reference sequence). The chain's CDR3 is CATSREEKIANYGYTF. The CDR3 bases are TGTGCCACCAGCAGAGAGGAGAAGATTGCCAACTATGGCTACACCTTC. Supplemented by reference TRBV15 and TRBJ1-2, the full variable domain reads DAMVIQNPRYQVTQFGKPVTLSCSQTLNHNVMYWYQQKSSQAPKLLFHYYDKDFNNEADTPDNFQSRRPNTSFCFLDIRSPGLGDTAMYLCATSREEKIANYGYTFGSGTRLTVV.

The chain links TRBV6-2 or TRBV6-3 to TRBJ1-6, with 7 bases lining up with TRBD1. V was clipped by 4 bases and J by 10 bases; unmatched bases: 10. CDR1 MNHEY and CDR2 SVGEGT come from the germline V gene. This CDR3 is 15 amino acids long. CDR3 sequence: CASSFDRDRGSPLHF. CDR3 bases: TGTGCCAGCAGTTTCGACAGGGATCGGGGATCACCCCTCCACTTT.

The chain uses TRBV7-2 and TRBJ2-3, with TRBD1 identical over 10 bases. Trimming removed 5 bases from V and 1 base from J; junction bases left unmatched: 12. CDR1 is SGHTA and CDR2 is FQGNSA in the germline V gene. This CDR3 region has 18 residues. CDR3 protein: CASSPGGGGTGGTDTQYF. The CDR3 nucleotides are TGTGCCAGCAGCCCCGGGGGTGGCGGGACAGGGGGCACAGATACGCAGTATTTT.

The table lists this clone with a few counts. The chain has TRBV4-1 and TRBJ1-6, with D uncertain. V shed 3 bases and J shed 8 bases, with 20 bases lying between them. The germline gives CDR1 MGHRA, CDR2 YSYEKL. The CDR3 runs to 17 residues. The DNA of the CDR3 is TGCGCCAGCAGCCACCTGCTTGGCGGCAGAATGGATTCACCCCTCCACTTT. Translating gives CASSHLLGGRMDSPLHF.

In its sample, this clone was seen once. The chain is built from TRBV5-1 and TRBJ1-5, with D possibly TRBD1 on 6 matching bases. The V gene's germline CDR1 is SGHRS and CDR2 YFSETQ. This CDR3 spans 13 amino acids. The germline V and J ends were trimmed by 3 bases and 7 bases, with 11 bases remaining between them. CDR3 sequence: CASSSQQGQPQHF. The CDR3 nucleotides are TGCGCCAGCAGCTCCCAGCAGGGGCAGCCCCAGCATTTT.

The gene calls are TRBV5-1 and TRBJ1-1, with a weak D call TRBD1 (5 bases). The V end was cut by 5 bases, the J end by 2 bases, with 10 bases between. Germline V lookup: CDR1 SGHRS, CDR2 YFSETQ. The CDR3 length is 13 residues. CDR3 DNA sequence: TGCGCCAGCAGGGCCGGGGGAAACACTGAAGCTTTCTTT. Its protein product is CASRAGGNTEAFF.

The V gene is TRBV2, the J gene TRBJ1-2; possible D gene TRBD1, 6 bases. Germline loops: CDR1 SNHLY, CDR2 FYNNEI. CDR3 length: 15 residues. With 3 bases removed from V and 7 bases from J, the gap between germline ends came to 18 bases. This CDR3 is CASSESGRGWSGYTF. The CDR3 DNA is TGTGCCAGCAGTGAGTCCGGCAGGGGATGGTCTGGCTACACCTTC.

A few counts support this clone. The J gene is TRBJ2-5, the V gene TRBV20-1; 7 bases are shared with TRBD2. V gave up 8 bases and J gave up 2 bases; unmatched junction bases: 2. This CDR3 region has 11 residues. The germline V gene has CDR1 DFQATT and CDR2 SNEGSKA (reference sequence). CDR3: CSLAVQETQYF. CDR3 DNA sequence: TGCAGTCTAGCGGTGCAAGAGACCCAGTACTTC.